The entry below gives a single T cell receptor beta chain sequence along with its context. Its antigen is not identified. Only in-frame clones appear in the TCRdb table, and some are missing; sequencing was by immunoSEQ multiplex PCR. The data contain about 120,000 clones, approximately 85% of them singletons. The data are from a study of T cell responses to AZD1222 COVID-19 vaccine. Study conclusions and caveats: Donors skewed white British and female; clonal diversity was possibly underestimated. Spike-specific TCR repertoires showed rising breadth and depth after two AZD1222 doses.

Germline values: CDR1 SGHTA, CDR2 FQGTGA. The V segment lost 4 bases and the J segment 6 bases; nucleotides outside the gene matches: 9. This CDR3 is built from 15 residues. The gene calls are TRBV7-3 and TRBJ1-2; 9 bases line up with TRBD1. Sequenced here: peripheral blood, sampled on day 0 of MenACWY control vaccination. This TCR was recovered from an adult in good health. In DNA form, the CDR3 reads TGTGCCAGCAGCTCTCCGGGACAGGGAGCGGATGGCTACACCTTC. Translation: CASSSPGQGADGYTF.